The sequence of this T cell receptor (beta chain) was determined in a study of T cells after yellow fever vaccination. Via MiXCR, TCRdb re-called the 5' RACE reads, giving one row per CDR3 protein. This table holds roughly 330,000 distinct CDR3 sequences, roughly 6.8% found once. The germline gives CDR1 SGHVS, CDR2 FNYEAQ. The CDR3 has 16 residues. The J segment lost 1 base and the V segment lost 1 base, leaving 4 bases of the junction unmatched. The rearrangement uses TRBV7-6 and TRBJ2-5; 9 bases are shared with TRBD2. Sample: PBMCs, taken about 49 days after the first yellow fever vaccination. The clonotype comes from a young man who received the YFV17D yellow fever vaccine. The CDR3 here is CASSLGAAGGQETQYF. The CDR3 coding sequence is TGTGCCAGCAGCTTAGGGGCAGCGGGGGGCCAAGAGACCCAGTACTTC.